This TCR beta chain was documented in a study of T cells in women clearing cervical HPV infection. Note on this clone: The read gets to within 3 residues of the CDR3 end, and the germline J gene fills in the rest.

The assay was immunoSEQ multiplex PCR, and TCRdb's table has in-frame clones only and misses some. There are approximately 30,000 clones in the sample, with around a sixth held by the top ten. CDR3 length equals 14 residues. Germline values: CDR1 GTSNPN, CDR2 SVGIG (reference sequence). With V trimmed by 5 bases and J by 6 bases, 8 bases remained unmatched. Sequenced sample: blood buffy coat. The source is a woman between 18 and 75 years old with a cervical HPV16 infection that either progressed to CIN3+ or cleared (not recorded which). The J gene is TRBJ1-4, the V gene TRBV30; 8 bases are shared with TRBD1. The covered CDR3 bases are TGTGCCTGGTTACCGACAGGGGCTTATGAAAAA. Amino acids: CAWLPTGAYEK. The full CDR3 reads CAWLPTGAYEKLFF.